One sample yielded the 2 T cell receptor beta chains listed below, sequenced in a study of CD8+ T cells in alopecia areata. Extracted RNA was reverse transcribed into cDNA, the sequencing template. Data came from immunoSEQ multiplex PCR; TCRdb stores just in-frame clones and leaves some out. Of about 150,000 clones listed, 54% are singletons. This sample's treatment: oral pan-JAK inhibitor, 5-10 mg twice daily. The sequencing used CD8+ T cells sorted from blood, collected at week 4, from a patient treated with tofacitinib. These receptor sequences come from a human donor with alopecia areata.

J is TRBJ2-5 and V is TRBV9; D may match TRBD1 or TRBD2 (5 bases each). The better agreement between TRBJ2-7 and the DNA end casts doubt on the J call. Germline V gives CDR1 SGDLS, CDR2 YYNGEE. This CDR3 spans 12 amino acids. This CDR3 is CASGGDDYEQYF. The CDR3 bases are TGTGCCAGCGGGGGAGATGATTACGAGCAGTACTTC.

The chain combines TRBV7-8 with TRBJ1-1, with D maybe TRBD1 (5 bases). V lost 2 bases and J lost 3, with 16 bases in between. Germline assignment: CDR1 SGHVS and CDR2 FQNEAQ. The CDR3 spans 16 residues. CDR3 coding DNA: TGTGCCAGCAGCTTAAATTTCAGGGAAGGGTACACTGAAGCTTTCTTT. Translating gives CASSLNFREGYTEAFF.